This entry features one T cell receptor (beta chain) sequence. This sample's treatment: preoperative locoregional IRX-2 cytokine immunotherapy. Patients received preoperative, locoregional IRX-2 cytokine immunotherapy in a phase Ib study. These data originate in a study of preoperative IRX-2 immunotherapy in early breast cancer. This table comes from immunoSEQ multiplex PCR, and its TCRdb copy is limited to in-frame clones, with some not included. The sample contains over 55,000 clones, less than 95% of which appear only once. This CDR3 region has 15 residues. Trimming stripped 4 bases from V and 0 bases from J, with 8 bases between. CDR1 is SGHRS, CDR2 YFSETQ, per germline.

The sample was collected from a patient treated with IRX-2 immunotherapy. This sequence joins TRBV5-1 and TRBJ2-6; no clear D. This sequence originates from a human donor with breast cancer. CDR3 in amino acids: CASSPTDSGANVLTF. CDR3 bases: TGCGCCAGCAGCCCGACGGACTCTGGGGCCAACGTCCTGACTTTC.